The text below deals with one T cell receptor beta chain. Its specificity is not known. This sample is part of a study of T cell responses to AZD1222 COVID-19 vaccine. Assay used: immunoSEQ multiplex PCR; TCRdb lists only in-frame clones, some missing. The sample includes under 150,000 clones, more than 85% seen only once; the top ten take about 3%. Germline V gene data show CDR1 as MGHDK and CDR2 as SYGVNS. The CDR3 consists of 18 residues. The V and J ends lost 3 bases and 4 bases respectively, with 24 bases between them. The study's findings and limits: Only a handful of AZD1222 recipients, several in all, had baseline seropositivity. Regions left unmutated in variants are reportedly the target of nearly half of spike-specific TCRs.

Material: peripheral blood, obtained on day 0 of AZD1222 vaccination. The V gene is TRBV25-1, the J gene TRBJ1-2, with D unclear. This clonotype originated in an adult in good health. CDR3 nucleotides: TGTGCCAGCAGTGATCTCGGTGGGCTAGGGCTGGCGGGCTATGGCTACACCTTC. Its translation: CASSDLGGLGLAGYGYTF.